Presented here are 27 T cell receptor beta chains from one specimen sequenced in a study of cytomegalovirus exposure and HLA in healthy donors. Vbeta (60) and Jbeta (13) primers were used in the PCR. The assay was immunoSEQ multiplex PCR, and TCRdb's table has in-frame clones only and misses some. The table shows 150,000 or so clones, with about 75% occurring only once. The source material was PBMCs. The receptors here all came from a man aged 18 to 29 in good health and CMV-seropositive.

This chain connects TRBV6-1 to TRBJ2-2; the D gene is possibly TRBD2 (5 bases). From germline, CDR1 is MNHNS and CDR2 SASEGT. The CDR3 sequence is 14 residues long. Trimming took 9 bases from V and 0 from J, leaving 11 bases between them. The CDR3: CASPLGSNTGELFF. The CDR3 nucleotides are TGTGCCAGTCCACTAGGGTCGAACACCGGGGAGCTGTTTTTT.

The chain recombines TRBV18 with TRBJ2-7; TRBD1 aligns across 7 bases. V was clipped by 1 base and J by 0 bases; unmatched bases: 6. CDR1 and CDR2 (germline): KGHSH, LQKENI. The CDR3 sequence is 16 residues long. This CDR3 reads CASSPQRTGTSYEQYF. The CDR3 DNA follows: TGTGCCAGCTCACCACAAAGGACAGGTACCTCCTACGAGCAGTACTTC.

The J gene is TRBJ1-3, the V gene TRBV10-3; 7 positions match TRBD1. The germline gives CDR1 ENHRY, CDR2 SYGVKD. The CDR3 totals 15 residues. After removal of 6 bases from V and 1 base from J, the junction contained 6 bases not matched to a gene. CDR3: CAISPEGQSGNTIYF. As DNA, the CDR3 is TGTGCCATCAGCCCAGAGGGACAGTCTGGAAACACCATATATTTT.

This clone was seen repeatedly, ten times or more. The chain uses TRBV18 and TRBJ1-2; the D is unclear. V lost 5 bases and J lost 0, with 10 bases in between. The CDR3 is made up of 14 amino acids. Germline V gives CDR1 KGHSH, CDR2 LQKENI. The CDR3 is CASSAGASNYGYTF. The CDR3 nucleotides read TGTGCCAGCTCAGCCGGAGCTTCTAACTATGGCTACACCTTC.

The gene calls are TRBV6-5 and TRBJ1-1; 7 bases line up with TRBD1. This CDR3 has 15 amino acids. The V and J ends lost 5 bases and 1 base, in that order; junction bases with no gene match: 7. Germline values: CDR1 MNHEY, CDR2 SVGAGI. The CDR3 protein is CASSQLWDRNTEAFF. The CDR3 region has the DNA TGTGCCAGCAGTCAACTATGGGACAGGAACACTGAAGCTTTCTTT.

CDR3 sequence: CASMGLAGADEQFF. The CDR3 region has the DNA TGTGCCAGCATGGGCCTAGCGGGAGCTGATGAGCAGTTCTTC. V is TRBV2 and J is TRBJ2-1; TRBD2 aligns across 10 bases. The CDR3 length is 14 residues. Germline CDR1 is SNHLY and CDR2 is FYNNEI. V lost 7 bases, J lost 8 bases, and 8 bases stayed unmatched.

The chain has TRBV29-1 and TRBJ2-7; TRBD1 matches at 7 bases. CDR3 length: 12 amino acids. V lost 4 bases, J lost 3 bases, and 3 bases stayed unmatched. Per germline, CDR1 SQVTM and CDR2 ANQGSEA. CDR3 in amino acids: CSVAGTDYEQYF. CDR3 DNA: TGCAGCGTTGCCGGGACAGACTACGAGCAGTACTTC.

The sample holds one count of this clone. The rearrangement links TRBV6-4 to TRBJ2-3; 10 positions match TRBD2. Per germline, CDR1 MRHNA and CDR2 SNTAGT. After removal of 6 bases from V and 2 bases from J, the junction contained 5 bases not matched to a gene. The CDR3 length is 15 residues. CDR3 DNA: TGTGCCAGCAGGGACAGCGGGAGGGCCACAGATACGCAGTATTTT. It is translated as CASRDSGRATDTQYF.

The gene calls are TRBV10-2 and TRBJ2-1; D is unresolved. The CDR3 covers 13 residues. Trimming removed 3 bases from V and 7 bases from J, with 10 bases in between. Germline values: CDR1 WSHSY, CDR2 SAAADI. The CDR3 is CASSDTVGNEQFF. Here the CDR3 DNA reads TGCGCCAGCAGTGATACAGTTGGGAATGAGCAGTTCTTC.

V usage is TRBV29-1 and J usage is TRBJ2-5, with 12 positions matching TRBD2. The J call may be mistaken, given a closer DNA end match to TRBJ2-7. Germline V gene data show CDR1 as SQVTM and CDR2 as ANQGSEA. The CDR3 covers 14 residues. CDR3 sequence reads: CSAWSTSGSGEQYF. The CDR3 bases are TGCAGCGCTTGGTCGACTAGCGGGAGTGGCGAGCAGTACTTC.

The V and J genes are TRBV10-3 and TRBJ1-5; D gene ambiguous. V dropped 3 bases and J dropped 3 bases, with 12 bases sitting between them. Per the germline V gene, CDR1 is ENHRY and CDR2 is SYGVKD. This CDR3 contains 15 residues. This chain's CDR3 is CAISDGSRYNQPQHF. Written as DNA, the CDR3 is TGTGCCATCAGTGATGGTAGCAGATACAATCAGCCCCAGCATTTT.

The chain combines TRBV29-1 with TRBJ2-7, with TRBD1 as a possible D gene (7 bases). The CDR3 is made up of 15 amino acids. Germline CDR1 SQVTM, CDR2 ANQGSEA. V was trimmed by 4 bases and J by 3 bases, leaving 19 bases between them. The CDR3 is CSVGGDSTVLYEQYF. The CDR3 DNA reads TGCAGCGTTGGGGGGGACAGTACCGTCCTCTACGAGCAGTACTTC.

The V gene is TRBV4-1, the J gene TRBJ2-1; the match to TRBD2 covers 12 bases. CDR1 and CDR2 (germline): MGHRA, YSYEKL. With V trimmed by 1 base and J by 2 bases, 6 bases remained unmatched. The CDR3 is made up of 18 amino acids. The CDR3 nucleotides are TGCGCCAGCAGCCAAGCGATGACTAGCGGGGGTGCCTACAATGAGCAGTTCTTC. Translating gives CASSQAMTSGGAYNEQFF.

This clone came up a few times. The J gene is TRBJ2-1, the V gene TRBV6-1, with TRBD2 matching over 12 bases. Germline trimming cut 4 bases from V and 6 bases from J; bases unmatched to any gene: 4. CDR1 and CDR2 (germline): MNHNS, SASEGT. The CDR3 has 15 residues. The CDR3 coding sequence is TGTGCCAGCAGTGTAAGACTAGCGGGGGTCAATGAGCAGTTCTTC. Protein: CASSVRLAGVNEQFF.

This sequence joins TRBV9 and TRBJ2-7, with D perhaps TRBD2 (5 bases). In germline, CDR1 is SGDLS, CDR2 YYNGEE. Trimming took off 2 bases at V and 5 bases at J, with 11 bases between the two ends. This CDR3 has 13 amino acids. CDR3 region: CASSVELVDEQYF. The CDR3, as DNA: TGTGCCAGCAGCGTTGAACTAGTGGACGAGCAGTACTTC. Full variable domain (rest looked up from reference TRBV9 and TRBJ2-7): DSGVTQTPKHLITATGQRVTLRCSPRSGDLSVYWYQQSLDQGLQFLIQYYNGEERAKGNILERFSAQQFPDLHSELNLSSLELGDSALYFCASSVELVDEQYFGPGTRLTVT.

The chain links TRBV5-1 to TRBJ1-5, with a weak D call TRBD1 (6 bases). The CDR3 covers 14 residues. V dropped 1 base and J dropped 4 bases, with 9 bases sitting between them. Looked up from germline, CDR1 is SGHRS and CDR2 is YFSETQ. CDR3 DNA: TGCGCCAGCAGCTTGATGGACAGAAATCAGCCCCAGCATTTT. Its translation is CASSLMDRNQPQHF.

The rearrangement joins TRBV5-1 to TRBJ2-2; 9 bases map to TRBD1. Germline V gene lookup returns CDR1 SGHRS and CDR2 YFSETQ. V lost 5 bases, J lost 3 bases, and 8 bases stayed unmatched. This CDR3 comprises 16 residues. The CDR3 loop reads CASSRTGGLDTGELFF. CDR3 coding DNA: TGCGCCAGCAGTCGTACAGGGGGCTTGGACACCGGGGAGCTGTTTTTT.

The V gene is TRBV27, the J gene TRBJ2-7; 7 bases are shared with TRBD1. The V gene end was trimmed by 3 bases and the J gene end by 3 bases; junction bases not matched to a gene: 5. Germline V gene data show CDR1 as MNHEY and CDR2 as SMNVEV (reference sequence). The CDR3 is made up of 14 amino acids. The CDR3 region has the DNA TGTGCCAGCAGTTTTTACAGGGGTAACTACGAGCAGTACTTC. Translated, it gives CASSFYRGNYEQYF.

The V call is TRBV9, the J call TRBJ2-7; D not certain. Trimming cost V 0 bases and J 7 bases, with 17 bases left between them. Germline values: CDR1 SGDLS, CDR2 YYNGEE. The CDR3 contains 15 residues. CDR3 residues: CASSVEPKRSGEQYF. CDR3 coding DNA: TGTGCCAGCAGCGTAGAACCCAAAAGGTCGGGTGAGCAGTACTTC.

There are many counts of this clone. The chain's CDR3 is CASSQDSGVMYEQYF. The DNA of the CDR3 is TGCGCCAGCAGCCAAGATTCAGGGGTCATGTACGAGCAGTACTTC. The rearrangement uses TRBV4-1 and TRBJ2-7, with D possibly being TRBD1 (6 bases). The CDR3 has 15 amino acids. The V end lost 0 bases, the J end lost 4 bases, and 13 bases lay between the germline ends. In germline, CDR1 is MGHRA, CDR2 YSYEKL.

This rearrangement joins TRBV28 to TRBJ1-2; D possibly corresponds to TRBD1 (6 bases). Germline V CDR1 and CDR2: MDHEN, SYDVKM. CDR3 size: 13 residues. The ends were cut back, 6 bases at V and 2 bases at J, with 10 bases in the middle. CDR3 nucleotide sequence: TGTGCCAGCAGCTCGGGACACAACTATGGCTACACCTTC. It specifies CASSSGHNYGYTF.

This clone was counted between two and nine times. In nucleotides, the CDR3 is TGTGCCAGCAGAGGGACTTACCTATCCTACGAGCAGTACTTC. Its translation is CASRGTYLSYEQYF. The chain joins TRBV2 to TRBJ2-7; a weak D match, TRBD2 (6 bases). Deletions cut 6 bases from V and 1 base from J, with 13 bases between. CDR3 size: 14 residues. The germline gives CDR1 SNHLY, CDR2 FYNNEI.

The chain joins TRBV28 to TRBJ1-5, with a possible D match to TRBD1 (5 bases). The CDR3 length is 14 residues. CDR1 MDHEN and CDR2 SYDVKM come from the germline V gene. V lost 7 bases, J lost 9 bases, and 19 bases lay in between. CDR3 sequence (DNA): TGTGCCAGCATCCTCGGGGGTGTGGGAGGGCCCCAGCATTTT. Its protein is CASILGGVGGPQHF.

The chain links TRBV25-1 to TRBJ1-2, with D perhaps matching TRBD1 (6 bases). V dropped 10 bases and J dropped 7 bases, with 13 bases sitting between them. Germline loops: CDR1 MGHDK, CDR2 SYGVNS. CDR3 length: 11 residues. CDR3 amino acids: CANRQVGGYTF. In nucleotides, the CDR3 is TGTGCCAACCGACAGGTAGGTGGCTACACCTTC.

The chain links TRBV2 to TRBJ2-2; no clear D. CDR1 SNHLY and CDR2 FYNNEI come from the germline V gene. V was cut by 6 bases and J by 5 bases, with 4 bases left in between. The CDR3 covers 11 residues. In DNA, the CDR3 is TGTGCCAGCAGGGCAACCGGGGAGCTGTTTTTT. Amino acids: CASRATGELFF.

On this clone itself: Distinct nucleotide sequences in the sample also encode this CDR3. The rearrangement links TRBV30 to TRBJ1-1; D is undetermined. V gave up 0 bases and J gave up 2 bases, with 7 bases separating them. The CDR3 is 13 residues long. From germline, CDR1 is GTSNPN and CDR2 SVGIG (reference sequence). The CDR3 is CAWSVQVNTEAFF. The CDR3 DNA is TGTGCCTGGAGTGTGCAGGTTAACACTGAAGCTTTCTTT.

V usage is TRBV6-6 and J usage is TRBJ2-5, with 8 bases matching TRBD1. The germline V gene has CDR1 MNHNY and CDR2 SVGAGI (reference sequence). The V segment lost 5 bases and the J segment 4 bases; nucleotides outside the gene matches: 9. The CDR3 is 15 amino acids. The CDR3 protein is CASSGGTGGRETQYF. For the CDR3, the DNA is TGTGCCAGCAGTGGGGGGACAGGCGGAAGAGAGACCCAGTACTTC.